Listed below are T cell receptor beta chains from one sample, sequenced in a study of blood T cell repertoires in COVID-19. The protocol was immunoSEQ multiplex PCR, while the TCRdb copy is restricted to in-frame clones and leaves out a portion. Seen here are 110,000 to 150,000 clones, about four fifths observed once, and the top ten hold 3% to 3.5%. The sequencing sample was made of peripheral blood. These receptor sequences come from a woman older than 75 with acute or convalescent COVID-19. Both conserved end residues are part of each CDR3. The D gene is left open where the match is weak. Not every row has a clone size; where given, it reads once, few, many or a size class.

CDR3nt	CDR3aa	d_gene	v_gene	j_gene	abundance
TGTGCCAGCAGCCAAGTAGCAGGGTTCGGGGAGACCCAGTACTTC	CASSQVAGFGETQYF	NA	TRBV3-1/TRBV3-2	TRBJ2-5	NA
TGTGCTAGTGGTTTGCCTTTCGGGGCAGGGGGAACCTACGAGCAGTACTTC	CASGLPFGAGGTYEQYF	TRBD1	TRBV12-5	TRBJ2-7	NA
TGTGCCAGCAGTTTGACAGGGGGGGGAACTAATGAAAAACTGTTTTTT	CASSLTGGGTNEKLFF	TRBD1	TRBV6-5	TRBJ1-4	NA
TGTGCCAGCAGCGTAGGTCATCGGTACACCTTC	CASSVGHRYTF	NA	TRBV9	TRBJ1-2	once
TGTGCCAGCAGTTTTCGCACTGAAGCTTTCTTT	CASSFRTEAFF	NA	TRBV6-5	TRBJ1-1	NA
TGTGCCAGCAGCTTGGAATCGGCCCCAGGGGAGACCCAGTACTTC	CASSLESAPGETQYF	NA	TRBV5-4	TRBJ2-5	NA
TGTGCCAGCAGCCAATCAGGAAGACAGGGTAGTTCCTACGAGCAGTACTTC	CASSQSGRQGSSYEQYF	TRBD1	TRBV16	TRBJ2-7	NA
TGTGCCAGCAGCCCAGACGGGACAGGGAATGAGCAGTTCTTC	CASSPDGTGNEQFF	TRBD1	TRBV7-9	TRBJ2-1	few
TGTGCCAGCAGCTTAGAACGCGGCGGGGGGTCCCCCTACGAGCAGTACTTC	CASSLERGGGSPYEQYF	TRBD2	TRBV7-9	TRBJ2-7	NA
TGTGCCAGTAGTTTATCGACAGGAGCGGGGGAGACCCAGTACTTC	CASSLSTGAGETQYF	NA	TRBV19	TRBJ2-5	NA
TGTGCCAGCAGCTTGCAGGGCTTCCGTACCGGGGAGCTGTTTTTT	CASSLQGFRTGELFF	NA	TRBV5-4	TRBJ2-2	once
TGTGCCAGCTCGCAGGGGTTCAATCAGCCCCAGCATTTT	CASSQGFNQPQHF	NA	TRBV18	TRBJ1-5	NA
TGTGCCAGCAGCCAAGAAGAGGGTTCCGGGGAGCTGTTTTTT	CASSQEEGSGELFF	NA	TRBV4-2	TRBJ2-2	NA
TGCGCCAGCAGCTCGACGCGACAGGGATGGGGTATCTTCACTGAAGCTTTCTTT	CASSSTRQGWGIFTEAFF	TRBD1	TRBV5-1	TRBJ1-1	NA
TGTGCCAGTAGTATAGGGCCTAGCGGAAACAATGAGCAGTTCTTC	CASSIGPSGNNEQFF	TRBD2	TRBV19	TRBJ2-1	once
TGTGCCAGCAGCCCTACCTCCTACGAGCAGTACTTC	CASSPTSYEQYF	NA	TRBV12-3/TRBV12-4	TRBJ2-7	NA
TGTGCCAGCTCGCCATCCACAGGGTTGATGAACACTGAAGCTTTCTTT	CASSPSTGLMNTEAFF	NA	TRBV18	TRBJ1-1	NA
TGTGCCAGCAGCTTGCAGGCAAAAGCTAACTATGGCTACACCTTC	CASSLQAKANYGYTF	NA	TRBV5-6	TRBJ1-2	once
TGTGCCAGCTCCGAGTTCGGGGGTCAGGATTCACCCCTCCACTTT	CASSEFGGQDSPLHF	NA	TRBV18	TRBJ1-6	NA
TGTGCCAGCAGCGTAGCCGGGACTAGCGGTCTCAATGAGCAGTTCTTC	CASSVAGTSGLNEQFF	TRBD2	TRBV9	TRBJ2-1	NA
TGTGCCAGCAGTCATACACCGGGACACCGCACCTACGAGCAGTACTTC	CASSHTPGHRTYEQYF	NA	TRBV6-2/TRBV6-3	TRBJ2-7	NA
TGTGCCACCAGGGTGGACAGGGAAGAGACCCAGTACTTC	CATRVDREETQYF	TRBD1	TRBV15	TRBJ2-5	NA
TGTGCTAGTGGTAAAACAGGGAAGCGCCCCGGGGAGCTGTTTTTT	CASGKTGKRPGELFF	NA	TRBV12-5	TRBJ2-2	NA
TGCGCCAGCAGCCCGGGTCGGGGCAGGGAGGGTTCACCCCTCCACTTT	CASSPGRGREGSPLHF	NA	TRBV4-1	TRBJ1-6	NA
TGTGCCAGCACCCCCGTGGGGGGGGTGAATTCACCCCTCCACTTT	CASTPVGGVNSPLHF	NA	TRBV6-5	TRBJ1-6	NA
TGTGCCAGCAGCGTAGATGGGCAGGGGAATACTGAAGCTTTCTTT	CASSVDGQGNTEAFF	NA	TRBV9	TRBJ1-1	NA
TGTGCCAGCAGCGGACGGGTCGGACAGGGGAACTATGGCTACACCTTC	CASSGRVGQGNYGYTF	TRBD1	TRBV7-9	TRBJ1-2	NA
TGTGCCAGCAGTAAACAGCAATCTAGCACAGATACGCAGTATTTT	CASSKQQSSTDTQYF	NA	TRBV2	TRBJ2-3	NA
TGTGCCAGCAGCCAAGACGGGACAGCTATCACTGAAGCTTTCTTT	CASSQDGTAITEAFF	TRBD1	TRBV14	TRBJ1-1	once
TGTGCCAGTTCGCCGGGGGGAGATACGCAGTATTTT	CASSPGGDTQYF	TRBD2	TRBV19	TRBJ2-3	NA
TGTGCCAGCAGCCAAGCGGGGGTTGGCTACACCTTC	CASSQAGVGYTF	NA	TRBV3-1/TRBV3-2	TRBJ1-2	NA
TGTGCCAGCGGGACAGGGATGTACGAGCAGTACTTC	CASGTGMYEQYF	TRBD1	TRBV6-6	TRBJ2-7	NA
TGTGCTAGTGGTAGGGGGTTCTCCATGAACACTGAAGCTTTCTTT	CASGRGFSMNTEAFF	NA	TRBV12-5	TRBJ1-1	few
TGTGCCAGCAGCTTAGAGGTAGCGGCGAACACCGGGGAGCTGTTTTTT	CASSLEVAANTGELFF	NA	TRBV7-2	TRBJ2-2	once
TGTGCCAGTACCGGGACTAGCGGGGGGGATGAGCAGTTCTTC	CASTGTSGGDEQFF	TRBD2	TRBV19	TRBJ2-1	NA
TGTGCCAGCAGCTACAGGGGGAGCTCCTACAATGAGCAGTTCTTC	CASSYRGSSYNEQFF	TRBD1	TRBV6-5	TRBJ2-1	NA
TGTGCCAGCTCACCACTTCTTTCGGGGGGGAACACTGAAGCTTTCTTT	CASSPLLSGGNTEAFF	NA	TRBV18	TRBJ1-1	NA
TGCGCCAGCAGTGAGAAATGGAGGAACACTGAAGCTTTCTTT	CASSEKWRNTEAFF	NA	TRBV10-1	TRBJ1-1	NA
TGTGCCAGGACTAGCGGGGTTAACTCCTACGAGCAGTACTTC	CARTSGVNSYEQYF	TRBD2	TRBV2	TRBJ2-7	once
TGTGCCAGCAGTTACTCGACAGGGGGCCTCACTGAAGCTTTCTTT	CASSYSTGGLTEAFF	TRBD1	TRBV6-5	TRBJ1-1	NA
TGTGCCAGCAGCCCGACGGGGTCAGGTCGTCAGCCCCAGCATTTT	CASSPTGSGRQPQHF	NA	TRBV7-2	TRBJ1-5	NA
TGTGCCAGCAGCTTAGGAAGGAGTCAGTACAATGAGCAGTTCTTC	CASSLGRSQYNEQFF	NA	TRBV7-8	TRBJ2-1	NA
TGTGCCAGCAGCGGCTATACAGCCTCTGGAAACACCATATATTTT	CASSGYTASGNTIYF	NA	TRBV9	TRBJ1-3	NA
TGTGCCAGCAGCTTAGACGGGGTTGATTCACCCCTCCACTTT	CASSLDGVDSPLHF	NA	TRBV11-2	TRBJ1-6	NA
TGTGCCAGCAGCCACCTGTCACTAGCGGGGATCAATGAGCAGTTCTTC	CASSHLSLAGINEQFF	TRBD2	TRBV11-2	TRBJ2-1	NA
TGTGCCAGCAGTTTACCCCAGGGTGATGAGCAGTTCTTC	CASSLPQGDEQFF	NA	TRBV28	TRBJ2-1	NA
TGTGCCAGCAACAACGACAGGGGAGAGACCCAGTACTTC	CASNNDRGETQYF	TRBD1	TRBV3-1/TRBV3-2	TRBJ2-5	NA
TGTGCCAGCAGCTTCAGGACAGGGGATTCACCCCTCCACTTT	CASSFRTGDSPLHF	TRBD1	TRBV7-2	TRBJ1-6	NA